This T cell receptor (beta chain) is drawn from a study of blood T cell repertoires in COVID-19. Across the study: Researchers got acute and convalescent COVID-19 samples from the United States, Italy and Spain.

Per the study methods: Nucleated cell counts were estimated from reference gene primer amplification. The repertoire was sequenced with immunoSEQ multiplex PCR; TCRdb's copy has only in-frame clones and lacks some. Clone size and the V and J calls come from that table; the DNA yielded D and trimming. The repertoire has under 200,000 clones, around 86% of them found once; the top ten carry approximately 23%. CDR3 length equals 19 residues. Material: PBMCs or T cells enriched from blood (not recorded which). The TCR sequence derives from a woman aged 40 to 50 in a cohort exposed to, infected with or recovered from COVID-19 (not recorded which). This chain links TRBV21-1 with TRBJ1-4; TRBD1, the table's D call, lacks a check against the DNA. TRBV21-1 is described as a pseudogene. The CDR3 DNA reads TGTGCCAGCAGCAAAGTGGCAGGGGCACAATTAGCAACTAATGAAAAACTGTTTTTT. This translates into CASSKVAGAQLATNEKLFF.